The clone carrying this TCR beta chain was observed a single time. What it binds is unknown. The donors were part of the validation cohort, which consisted of under 150 subjects and was separate from the first cohort of 600 to 850 subjects. The data derive from a study of cytomegalovirus exposure and HLA in healthy donors. Overall study: The use of the same platform for the roughly 120 validation repertoires and the roughly 700 first-cohort repertoires was reported by a later analysis.

Study-level results: The authors enumerated 180 or so TCR beta chains as linked to cytomegalovirus. The authors confirmed in vitro that a few CMV-associated chains were specific for CMV antigens.

The repertoire was sequenced with immunoSEQ multiplex PCR; TCRdb's copy has only in-frame clones and lacks some. The sample yields around 300,000 clones, roughly 87% seen once. Sample: PBMCs. The TCR was taken from a woman aged 25 to 39 in good health and CMV-seropositive.

The CDR3 is CASSSGWGPPYNEQFF. For the CDR3, the DNA is TGTGCCAGCAGCTCCGGGTGGGGGCCTCCCTACAATGAGCAGTTCTTC. This chain connects TRBV11-3 to TRBJ2-1; weak D call: TRBD1 (6 bases). This CDR3 comprises 16 residues. V was clipped by 4 bases and J by 2 bases, with 15 bases between them. Germline CDR1 reads SGHNT; CDR2 reads YENEEA. Filled out from reference TRBV11-3 and TRBJ2-1, the complete variable domain reads EAGVVQSPRYKIIEKKQPVAFWCNPISGHNTLYWYLQNLGQGPELLIRYENEEAVDDSQLPKDRFSAERLKGVDSTLKIQPAELGDSAVYLCASSSGWGPPYNEQFFGPGTRLTVL.